This T cell receptor beta chain was sequenced for a study of Ad26.COV2.S vaccination and SARS-CoV-2 variants. Study-level background: A participant enrolled in the COV1001 Ad26.COV2.S trial arm provided the sample. Broader study findings: People given the vaccine had a wider spike-specific TCR breadth than placebo recipients did. Recipients of vaccine and of placebo showed similar breadth of their non-spike TCR repertoires.

Repertoires were generated with immunoSEQ multiplex PCR, while TCRdb's copy carries only in-frame clones and drops some. Here the sample spans hundreds of thousands of clones, approximately 85% being singletons. This clone was observed a single time. The antigen remains undetermined. The treatment here: roughly 20 received Ad26.COV2.S at low or high dose, single or two shots; 5 received placebo; per-sample allocation not given. The samples date from day 63 after the first vaccine or placebo injection. Donation came from an adult in Boston who was aged 18-55 years. The source of this sequence is a person aged 18-60 years who received the Ad26.COV2.S COVID-19 vaccine or a placebo. Sequencing was performed on peripheral blood, taken in a trial of Ad26.COV2.S vaccine versus placebo.

CDR3 amino acids: CASSYDTQYF. The CDR3 DNA reads TGTGCCAGCAGCTACGATACGCAGTATTTT. V and J are TRBV7-9 and TRBJ2-3; no clear D gene. Germline V CDR1 and CDR2: SEHNR, FQNEAQ (reference sequence). Trimming cost V 4 bases and J 6 bases, with 2 bases left between them. The CDR3 is 10 residues long.